The rows below give T cell receptor beta chains drawn from one sample of a study of early T cells in non-severe SARS-CoV-2 infection. Using its own MiXCR run on the 5' RACE reads, TCRdb lists one record per CDR3 protein. The data show about 46,000 distinct CDR3 sequences, over 8% seen once. The sequenced sample was whole blood, obtained at baseline. The source of these receptors is an adult who was a healthcare worker with PCR-confirmed SARS-CoV-2 infection or an uninfected control (not recorded which). Both conserved end residues are part of each CDR3. The D gene is left open where the match is weak. Size values are once, few and many counts, or a class for expanded clones, and some rows have none.

j_gene,d_gene,len,abundance,v_gene,CDR3nt,CDR3aa
TRBJ2-1,TRBD1,16,.,TRBV4-3,TGCGCCAGCAGCGGGGGAGACAGGGGAGAACTGGATGAGCAGTTCTTC,CASSGGDRGELDEQFF
TRBJ2-1,TRBD2,21,many,TRBV11-2,TGTGCCAGCAGCAAAAACCGGAGACAGGGACCTACTAGCGGGAGTTTAGGTGAGCAGTTCTTC,CASSKNRRQGPTSGSLGEQFF
TRBJ2-7,.,15,.,TRBV7-2,TGTGCCAGCAGCTTAGCGCTAGGACTATCCTACGAGCAGTACTTC,CASSLALGLSYEQYF
TRBJ2-7,.,14,.,TRBV11-2,TGTGCCAGCAGCTTACGAGTGCCCCCCTACGAGCAGTACTTC,CASSLRVPPYEQYF
TRBJ1-5,.,15,many,TRBV7-8,TGTGCCAGCAGCTTAGCCTTGGATTTCTATCAGCCCCAGCATTTT,CASSLALDFYQPQHF
TRBJ1-5,.,13,few,TRBV6-5,TGTGCCAGCGGAAATCAGGGTTTCCAGCCCCAGCATTTT,CASGNQGFQPQHF
TRBJ2-2,TRBD1,17,few,TRBV19,TGTGCCAGTAGTTTCCCGGGGACAGGGGGGAACACCGGGGAGCTGTTTTTT,CASSFPGTGGNTGELFF
TRBJ2-1,TRBD2,15,many,TRBV7-7,TGTGCCAGCAGCCAGAGACTAGCTTCCTACAATGAGCAGTTCTTC,CASSQRLASYNEQFF
TRBJ2-1,TRBD1,15,many,TRBV6-4,TGTGCCTGCTCTGCCGGACAGGGGGGTGGCAATGAGCAGTTCTTC,CACSAGQGGGNEQFF
TRBJ2-7,.,17,.,TRBV4-1,TGCGCCAGCAGCCCCCGGACACTCCAAGCTAGCTCCTACGAGCAGTACTTC,CASSPRTLQASSYEQYF
TRBJ2-1,.,16,many,TRBV28,TGTGCCAGCAGTTTCCCCTCTCAGAGGGGAGCGGATGAGCAGTTCTTC,CASSFPSQRGADEQFF
TRBJ2-3,TRBD1,14,.,TRBV25-1,TGTGCCAGCAGTGGACAGGGAAGCACAGATACGCAGTATTTT,CASSGQGSTDTQYF
TRBJ1-6,TRBD1,14,many,TRBV12-3/TRBV12-4,TGTGCCAGCAGCTTCCGGGACAGGGGATCACCCCTCCACTTT,CASSFRDRGSPLHF
TRBJ2-7,.,15,.,TRBV11-2,TGTGCCAGCAGCTCCATGGGGGGAACGGGATACGAGCAGTACTTC,CASSSMGGTGYEQYF
TRBJ2-7,TRBD2,15,many,TRBV2,TGTGCCAGCAGTGGACTAGCGGGGGGTACCTACGAGCAGTACTTC,CASSGLAGGTYEQYF
TRBJ1-5,.,15,many,TRBV19,TGTGCCAGTACCGCCACGACAAACAGCAATCAGCCCCAGCATTTT,CASTATTNSNQPQHF
TRBJ2-2,TRBD2,16,many,TRBV20-1,TGCAGTGCTAGAGATAGTGAGACTAGCGGGACCGGGGAGCTGTTTTTT,CSARDSETSGTGELFF
TRBJ2-1,.,15,.,TRBV6-2/TRBV6-3,TGTGCCAGCAGTTACGGGACCAGACTGGGGAATGAGCAGTTCTTC,CASSYGTRLGNEQFF
TRBJ2-2,TRBD1,15,few,TRBV2,TGTGCCAGCACCGGACAGGCCGCGAACACCGGGGAGCTGTTTTTT,CASTGQAANTGELFF
TRBJ2-5,.,17,few,TRBV20-1,TGCAGTGCTAGAGGTCCGGGTAGCGGAGATATCCAAGAGACCCAGTACTTC,CSARGPGSGDIQETQYF
TRBJ1-3,.,14,few,TRBV5-1,TGCGCCAGCAGCGAGGGTTCTCCTGGAAACACCATATATTTT,CASSEGSPGNTIYF
TRBJ2-4,.,13,few,TRBV24-1,TGTGCCACCAGTGAACCGGCCAAAAACATTCAGTACTTC,CATSEPAKNIQYF
TRBJ1-5,.,15,few,TRBV7-9,TGTGCCAGCAGCCCGGATTCGGGGGCGAATCAGCCCCAGCATTTT,CASSPDSGANQPQHF
TRBJ1-5,.,15,.,TRBV28,TGTGCCAGCAGTTTTGATGGAAGGGGCAATCAGCCCCAGCATTTT,CASSFDGRGNQPQHF
TRBJ2-2,.,15,.,TRBV7-6,TGTGCCAGCAGCTTAGATCGGGGGAGAGCCGGGGAGCTGTTTTTT,CASSLDRGRAGELFF
TRBJ1-6,.,15,many,TRBV6-4,TGTGCCAGCAGTGACTCTTCAGGATATAATTCACCCCTCCACTTT,CASSDSSGYNSPLHF
TRBJ2-5,.,14,.,TRBV7-2,TGTGCCAGCAGCCCCGGGATATACCAGCAGACCCAGTACTTC,CASSPGIYQQTQYF
TRBJ2-1,.,14,.,TRBV6-5,TGTGCCAGCGGGGGTAGCGGACCCTACAATGAGCAGTTCTTC,CASGGSGPYNEQFF
TRBJ2-1,.,15,many,TRBV29-1,TGCAGCGTTGTCCGGGACACACCTACCTACAATGAGCAGTTCTTC,CSVVRDTPTYNEQFF
TRBJ1-6,.,12,few,TRBV20-1,TGCAGTGCTAGCAGGGTGTCCTCACCCCTCCACTTT,CSASRVSSPLHF
TRBJ2-7,TRBD1,14,few,TRBV7-9,TGTGCCAGCAGCCTCGGGACAGGGGGGGAAGAGCAGTACTTC,CASSLGTGGEEQYF
TRBJ2-7,.,17,few,TRBV5-4,TGTGCCAGCAGCTCGGCACCGGGACTGATAGTCGCCTACGAGCAGTACTTC,CASSSAPGLIVAYEQYF